The following is a T cell receptor (beta chain) sequence with its context. Its matching antigen is unknown. This sample was included in a study of cytomegalovirus exposure and HLA in healthy donors. Study-wide findings and caveats: A later analysis appeared to link common viral pathogens to several of the most significant clusters. Reportedly, HLA-A and HLA-B alleles of most subjects were accurately predicted from TCR beta.

The CDR3 runs to 18 residues. Trimming shortened V by 6 bases and J by 6 bases, and 29 bases separated the two germline ends. Germline V CDR1 and CDR2: SNHLY, FYNNEI. PCR was performed using 60 Vbeta and 13 Jbeta primers. Sequenced by immunoSEQ multiplex PCR; TCRdb stores in-frame clones only, minus some. The sample has about 120,000 clones, 77% seen once; the top ten hold under 7%. The sequenced sample consisted of PBMCs. The receptor was derived from a young man in good health and CMV-seropositive. The chain links TRBV2 to TRBJ1-1, with unresolved D. The CDR3 nucleotides are TGTGCCAGCAGACCCCCCTATGGTCAGGCCAGGATGGCCCCTGAAGCTTTCTTT. It translates to CASRPPYGQARMAPEAFF.